Shown below are 32 T cell receptor beta chains from a single sample sequenced in a study of beta chain features in type 1 diabetes. Antigen specificity for these receptors is unknown. The investigators reverse transcribed all of the isolated RNA, so they sequenced expressed TCRB transcripts. Clones were read by immunoSEQ multiplex PCR, and TCRdb kept only the in-frame ones, dropping some. The sample consists of 50,000 or so clones, over 40% of them appearing once. Regarding the study as a whole: Significant though moderate, a shortening of TCRB CDR3s appeared in all four CD4+ subsets of Type 1 diabetes patients.

Sequencing was done on a sample of Tregs from blood. Receptors were obtained from a young man with type 1 diabetes.

This chain links TRBV18 with TRBJ1-3, with D possibly matching TRBD1 (5 bases). This CDR3 spans 15 amino acids. V lost 3 bases and J 0 bases, leaving 9 bases between the germline ends. Germline values: CDR1 KGHSH, CDR2 LQKENI. The CDR3 DNA reads as TGTGCCAGCTCACCGGTCAGGGACTCTGGAAACACCATATATTTT. Protein: CASSPVRDSGNTIYF.

CDR3 protein: CASSRSGTGIYNEQFF. CDR3 nucleotide sequence: TGTGCCAGCAGTCGATCCGGGACAGGGATCTACAATGAGCAGTTCTTC. The J gene is TRBJ2-1, the V gene TRBV11-2; 9 bases agree with TRBD1. CDR3 length: 16 amino acids. The ends lost 6 bases at V and 3 bases at J; junction bases unmatched: 9. The germline CDR1 and CDR2 sequences are SGHAT and FQNNGV. Based on the CDR3 plus reference TRBV11-2 and TRBJ2-1, the full variable domain is EAGVAQSPRYKIIEKRQSVAFWCNPISGHATLYWYQQILGQGPKLLIQFQNNGVVDDSQLPKDRFSAERLKGVDSTLKIQPAKLEDSAVYLCASSRSGTGIYNEQFFGPGTRLTVL.

This sequence joins TRBV2 and TRBJ2-1; 12 nucleotides align to TRBD2. This CDR3 contains 15 residues. J was trimmed by 8 bases and V by 8 bases; bases with no gene match: 10. CDR1 SNHLY and CDR2 FYNNEI come from the germline V gene. The CDR3 reads CASRPQTSGSDEQFF. CDR3 sequence (DNA): TGTGCCAGCCGCCCTCAGACTAGCGGGAGCGATGAGCAGTTCTTC.

This clone was seen more than once but under ten times. The rearrangement joins TRBV9 to TRBJ2-2; the D is unclear. V lost 2 bases to trimming and J lost 7 bases, with 21 bases between them. This CDR3 contains 17 residues. Germline V gives CDR1 SGDLS, CDR2 YYNGEE. CDR3 sequence: CASSVSSLTLPGGELFF. The CDR3 bases are TGTGCCAGCAGCGTCAGTAGCTTGACGCTTCCGGGCGGGGAGCTGTTTTTT.

The V call is TRBV5-5, the J call TRBJ2-7, with unresolved D. Germline V lookup: CDR1 SGHKS, CDR2 YYEKEE (reference sequence). The CDR3 is 12 residues long. The germline V and J ends were trimmed by 4 bases and 1 base, with 6 bases remaining between them. The CDR3 nucleotides are TGTGCCAGCAGCCACTTATCCTACGAGCAGTACTTC. Protein: CASSHLSYEQYF.

The chain couples TRBV6-5 to TRBJ2-2, with D maybe TRBD2 (5 bases). CDR1 and CDR2 (germline): MNHEY, SVGAGI. CDR3 size: 13 residues. V lost 8 bases and J lost 2, with 9 bases in between. The CDR3 nucleotides are TGTGCCAGCCGGGGTTCTAACACCGGGGAGCTGTTTTTT. Encoded protein: CASRGSNTGELFF.

DNA for the CDR3: TGTGCCAGCAGCAACCCCGGCTATGGCTACACCTTC. Translated: CASSNPGYGYTF. This sequence joins TRBV28 and TRBJ1-2; unclear D gene. The V and J ends lost 6 bases and 4 bases respectively, with 9 bases between them. The CDR3 has 12 amino acids. Germline assignment: CDR1 MDHEN and CDR2 SYDVKM.

The rearrangement joins TRBV28 to TRBJ2-7, with 9 bases lining up with TRBD1. V gave up 6 bases and J gave up 2 bases; unmatched junction bases: 8. Germline-derived CDR1 and CDR2 are MDHEN and SYDVKM. The CDR3 totals 15 residues. The CDR3 is CASRTTGGVTYEQYF. The DNA for the CDR3 is TGTGCCAGCAGAACTACAGGGGGCGTTACCTACGAGCAGTACTTC.

CDR3 bases: TGCACCAGCAGCAATGGGGTACTAGCGGGAGTCAATGAGCAGTTCTTC. Encoded protein: CTSSNGVLAGVNEQFF. The rearrangement joins TRBV1 to TRBJ2-1; the DNA was not used to check the table's D call, TRBD2. TRBV1 is classified as a pseudogene. This CDR3 comprises 16 residues.

This clone is a singleton in its sample. The genes are TRBV6-5 and TRBJ2-3, with 11 bases matching TRBD2. V dropped 0 bases and J dropped 6; count of bases not matched to a gene: 5. Looked up from germline, CDR1 is MNHEY and CDR2 is SVGAGI. There are 16 residues in the CDR3. CDR3 nucleotide sequence: TGTGCCAGCAGTTACTCGACTAGCGGGAACGCGGATACGCAGTATTTT. Translated: CASSYSTSGNADTQYF.

The chain couples TRBV5-1 to TRBJ2-6; the D gene is possibly TRBD1 (6 bases). Trimming took off 4 bases at V and 0 bases at J, with 20 bases between the two ends. CDR3 length: 19 amino acids. Germline loops: CDR1 SGHRS, CDR2 YFSETQ. CDR3 amino acids: CASSTLQGDIGSGANVLTF. Here the CDR3 DNA reads TGCGCCAGCAGCACCCTACAGGGAGATATCGGCTCTGGGGCCAACGTCCTGACTTTC. Looking up the rest from reference TRBV5-1 and TRBJ2-6 gives the full variable domain: KAGVTQTPRYLIKTRGQQVTLSCSPISGHRSVSWYQQTPGQGLQFLFEYFSETQRNKGNFPGRFSGRQFSNSRSEMNVSTLELGDSALYLCASSTLQGDIGSGANVLTFGAGSRLTVL.

The chain has TRBV27 and TRBJ2-1; the match to TRBD2 covers 8 bases. The CDR3 loop spans 17 amino acids. V trimming: 0 bases; J trimming: 4 bases; junction bases outside the gene matches: 8. Germline V gene data show CDR1 as MNHEY and CDR2 as SMNVEV (reference sequence). The CDR3 loop reads CASSLSFPSGSYNEQFF. The CDR3 coding sequence is TGTGCCAGCAGTTTATCGTTCCCTAGCGGGTCATACAATGAGCAGTTCTTC.

This clone has a handful of counts. V usage is TRBV7-8 and J usage is TRBJ2-4, with 15 positions matching TRBD2. V lost 1 base to trimming and J lost 7 bases; unmatched junction nucleotides: 2. The germline CDR1 and CDR2 sequences are SGHVS and FQNEAQ. This CDR3 has 16 residues. The CDR3 coding sequence is TGTGCCAGCAGCTTAGGAGGGACTAGCGGGGGGAACATTCAGTACTTC. Residues: CASSLGGTSGGNIQYF.

This sequence joins TRBV2 and TRBJ2-7, with TRBD2 as a possible D gene (5 bases). Germline CDR1 SNHLY, CDR2 FYNNEI. The CDR3 runs 13 residues. V was pared by 4 bases and J by 0 bases, with 7 bases between. The CDR3 reads CASSGESSYEQYF. CDR3 nucleotides: TGTGCCAGCAGTGGGGAGAGCTCCTACGAGCAGTACTTC.

Here the CDR3 DNA reads TGTGCCAGCAGTTACACCTCTACCCCGTTCTACGAGCAGTACTTC. Translation gives CASSYTSTPFYEQYF. The chain combines TRBV6-5 with TRBJ2-7; unclear D gene. Trimming took off 2 bases at V and 3 bases at J, with 14 bases between the two ends. The germline V gene has CDR1 MNHEY and CDR2 SVGAGI. This CDR3 is built from 15 residues.

The genes are TRBV28 and TRBJ2-7; TRBD2 matches at 9 bases. V trimming: 5 bases; J trimming: 2 bases; junction bases outside the gene matches: 7. Germline V gene lookup returns CDR1 MDHEN and CDR2 SYDVKM. The length of the CDR3 is 15 residues. CDR3 amino acids: CASSPTSGLTYEQYF. Here the CDR3 DNA reads TGTGCCAGCAGTCCTACTAGCGGGCTTACCTACGAGCAGTACTTC.

This sequence joins TRBV27 and TRBJ2-5; 10 nucleotides line up with TRBD2. CDR1 is MNHEY and CDR2 is SMNVEV in the germline V gene (reference sequence). V lost 2 bases and J lost 0; bases outside the gene matches: 12. This CDR3 contains 19 residues. The CDR3 region is CASSLRLAGSPTDQETQYF. The CDR3 region has the DNA TGTGCCAGCAGTTTACGACTAGCGGGCTCACCTACAGACCAAGAGACCCAGTACTTC.

J is TRBJ2-1 and V is TRBV7-3, with D possibly matching TRBD1 (5 bases). The CDR3 covers 12 residues. V shed 3 bases and J shed 10 bases, with 10 bases lying between them. Germline V lookup: CDR1 SGHTA, CDR2 FQGTGA. Here the CDR3 DNA reads TGTGCCAGCAGCTTCTCTTGGGGCGAGCAGTTCTTC. Amino acids: CASSFSWGEQFF.

J is TRBJ2-7 and V is TRBV6-5, with D perhaps matching TRBD1 (6 bases). V was clipped by 4 bases and J by 11 bases, with 18 bases between them. CDR3 size: 13 residues. Germline assignment: CDR1 MNHEY and CDR2 SVGAGI. The CDR3 loop reads CASSSPLTGKEYF. CDR3 DNA: TGTGCCAGCAGTTCACCCTTAACAGGGAAAGAGTACTTC.

The chain uses TRBV2 and TRBJ2-4, with D unresolved. V dropped 4 bases and J dropped 15 bases, with 19 bases sitting between them. CDR1 and CDR2 (germline): SNHLY, FYNNEI. The CDR3 runs 13 residues. The CDR3 DNA reads as TGTGCCAGCAGTGTTAGCCAGACCCACGATGGGTACTTC. It is translated as CASSVSQTHDGYF.

The V gene is TRBV15, the J gene TRBJ2-1; D remains ambiguous. This CDR3 is 15 amino acids long. V was trimmed by 1 base and J by 7 bases, leaving 14 bases between them. Per germline, CDR1 LNHNV and CDR2 YYDKDF (reference sequence). The CDR3 nucleotides read TGTGCCACCAGCAGAGCAATCTTTCTCACTAATGAGCAGTTCTTC. Residues: CATSRAIFLTNEQFF.

This chain uses TRBV5-6 with TRBJ1-6; D remains unclear. Germline loops: CDR1 SGHDT, CDR2 YYEEEE. Trimming left V 5 bases short and J 8 bases short, with 11 bases between. The length of the CDR3 is 13 residues. CDR3 amino acids: CASSRERDSPLHF. The CDR3 nucleotides are TGTGCCAGCAGTCGTGAGAGGGATTCACCCCTCCACTTT.

The rearrangement uses TRBV9 and TRBJ2-5, with D tentatively TRBD1 (7 bases). The V and J ends lost 2 bases and 1 base respectively, with 21 bases between them. The CDR3 runs 18 residues. From germline, CDR1 is SGDLS and CDR2 YYNGEE. For the CDR3, the DNA is TGTGCCAGCAGCGTGTGGCAAGGGGGCGGGATGCCCCAAGAGACCCAGTACTTC. Protein product: CASSVWQGGGMPQETQYF. The full variable domain, with the rest looked up from reference TRBV9 and TRBJ2-5, is DSGVTQTPKHLITATGQRVTLRCSPRSGDLSVYWYQQSLDQGLQFLIQYYNGEERAKGNILERFSAQQFPDLHSELNLSSLELGDSALYFCASSVWQGGGMPQETQYFGPGTRLLVL.

The gene calls are TRBV2 and TRBJ1-1, with 7 positions matching TRBD1. The CDR3 loop spans 13 amino acids. V trimming: 6 bases; J trimming: 1 base; junction bases outside the gene matches: 2. Germline CDR1 reads SNHLY; CDR2 reads FYNNEI. The CDR3: CASSDRENTEAFF. CDR3 sequence (DNA): TGTGCCAGCAGCGACAGGGAGAACACTGAAGCTTTCTTT.

In its sample, this clone was seen once. The chain links TRBV10-3 to TRBJ2-1; 8 bases fit TRBD2. Germline V gene lookup returns CDR1 ENHRY and CDR2 SYGVKD. V trimming: 5 bases; J trimming: 12 bases; junction bases outside the gene matches: 15. The CDR3 covers 15 residues. The CDR3 DNA sequence: TGTGCCATCAGTCCCAGCGGGAGTCAAGGGGTTAGGCAGTTCTTC. Encoded protein: CAISPSGSQGVRQFF.

The J gene is TRBJ2-2, the V gene TRBV5-1; D gene unclear. The CDR3 is made up of 14 amino acids. The V gene lost 3 bases and the J gene lost 2 bases, with 8 bases spanning the gap. Germline V gives CDR1 SGHRS, CDR2 YFSETQ. Here the CDR3 DNA reads TGCGCCAGCAGCTCAGACACAAACACCGGGGAGCTGTTTTTT. Amino acids: CASSSDTNTGELFF.

This chain connects TRBV7-2 to TRBJ2-1, with 11 bases matching TRBD2. CDR1 and CDR2 (germline): SGHTA, FQGNSA. This CDR3 contains 15 residues. The V gene end was trimmed by 4 bases and the J gene end by 5 bases; junction bases not matched to a gene: 4. CDR3 sequence (DNA): TGTGCCAGCAGCTCCGGACTAGCGGGTAACAATGAGCAGTTCTTC. It specifies CASSSGLAGNNEQFF.

This clone appeared a few times. This sequence joins TRBV2 and TRBJ1-5, with 10 bases lining up with TRBD1. V lost 6 bases to trimming and J lost 7 bases; unmatched junction nucleotides: 3. This CDR3 is built from 13 residues. From germline, CDR1 is SNHLY and CDR2 FYNNEI. CDR3 sequence: CASSGTGDQPQHF. CDR3 nucleotides: TGTGCCAGCAGCGGGACAGGGGACCAGCCCCAGCATTTT. Drawing the rest from reference TRBV2 and TRBJ1-5, the complete variable domain is EPEVTQTPSHQVTQMGQEVILRCVPISNHLYFYWYRQILGQKVEFLVSFYNNEISEKSEIFDDQFSVERPDGSNFTLKIRSTKLEDSAMYFCASSGTGDQPQHFGDGTRLSIL.

This clone was seen a handful of times. The chain links TRBV7-2 to TRBJ2-5; TRBD1 matches at 7 bases. CDR3 length: 16 residues. Germline V gene sequence: CDR1 SGHTA, CDR2 FQGNSA. J lost 0 bases, V lost 4 bases, and 8 bases had no gene match. The CDR3 region is CASSYTTGNNQETQYF. The CDR3 DNA reads TGTGCCAGCAGCTACACGACAGGGAATAACCAAGAGACCCAGTACTTC. Full variable domain (rest looked up from reference TRBV7-2 and TRBJ2-5): GAGVSQSPSNKVTEKGKDVELRCDPISGHTALYWYRQSLGQGLEFLIYFQGNSAPDKSGLPSDRFSAERTGGSVSTLTIQRTQQEDSAVYLCASSYTTGNNQETQYFGPGTRLLVL.

The chain is built from TRBV7-9 and TRBJ1-4; TRBD1 agrees at 8 bases. The V gene's germline CDR1 is SEHNR and CDR2 FQNEAQ (reference sequence). The CDR3 is made up of 18 amino acids. J gave up 8 bases and V 1 base, and 15 bases lay outside the gene matches. CDR3 sequence (DNA): TGTGCCAGCAGCTTAGTGCATGGGACAGGTACACATGGGGAAAAACTGTTTTTT. It codes for CASSLVHGTGTHGEKLFF. The full variable domain, in which reference TRBV7-9 and TRBJ1-4 provide the parts outside the CDR3, is DTGVSQNPRHKITKRGQNVTFRCDPISEHNRLYWYRQTLGQGPEFLTYFQNEAQLEKSRLLSDRFSAERPKGSFSTLEIQRTEQGDSAMYLCASSLVHGTGTHGEKLFFGSGTQLSVL.

This clone has a handful of counts. The rearrangement links TRBV6-5 to TRBJ2-7; a weak D match, TRBD2 (6 bases). There are 14 residues in the CDR3. V shed 8 bases and J shed 4 bases, with 18 bases lying between them. Germline-derived CDR1 and CDR2 are MNHEY and SVGAGI. The CDR3 DNA follows: TGTGCCAGCCGCTCTGGCGGGGCGTTTTACGAGCAGTACTTC. As protein: CASRSGGAFYEQYF.

This chain links TRBV28 with TRBJ2-7; possible D gene TRBD1, 5 bases. This CDR3 spans 13 amino acids. V was cut by 2 bases and J by 4 bases, with 9 bases left in between. Germline V gene data show CDR1 as MDHEN and CDR2 as SYDVKM. The CDR3 nucleotides read TGTGCCAGCAGTTTACCGACAGCATACGAGCAGTACTTC. Its translation is CASSLPTAYEQYF.